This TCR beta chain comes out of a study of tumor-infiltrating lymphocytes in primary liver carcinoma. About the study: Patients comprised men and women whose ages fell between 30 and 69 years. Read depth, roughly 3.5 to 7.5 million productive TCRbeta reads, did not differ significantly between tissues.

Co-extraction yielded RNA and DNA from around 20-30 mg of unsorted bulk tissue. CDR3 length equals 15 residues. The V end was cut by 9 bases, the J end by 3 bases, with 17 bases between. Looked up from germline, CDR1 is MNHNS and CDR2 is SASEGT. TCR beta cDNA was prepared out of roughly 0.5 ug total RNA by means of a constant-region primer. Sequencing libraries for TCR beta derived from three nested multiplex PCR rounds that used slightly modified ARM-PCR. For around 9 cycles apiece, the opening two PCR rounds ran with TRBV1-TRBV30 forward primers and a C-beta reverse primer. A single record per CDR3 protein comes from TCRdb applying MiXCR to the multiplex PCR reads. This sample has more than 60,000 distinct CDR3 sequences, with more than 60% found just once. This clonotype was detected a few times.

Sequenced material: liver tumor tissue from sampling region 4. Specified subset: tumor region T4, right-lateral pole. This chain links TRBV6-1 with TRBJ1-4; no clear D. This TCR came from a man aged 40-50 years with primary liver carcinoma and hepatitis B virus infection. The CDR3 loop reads CASVTLDGPNEKLFF. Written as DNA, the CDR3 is TGTGCCAGTGTGACCCTCGACGGCCCTAATGAAAAACTGTTTTTT.